Presented here are 32 T cell receptor beta chains from one specimen sequenced in a study of response to subunit inactivated influenza vaccine (dated by TCRdb to the late 2010s). The library was obtained by RT-PCR. The instrument was an Illumina HiSeq 2500. The public reads were reanalyzed by TCRdb: fastp trimming at Q25, MiXCR alignment, in-frame beta chains only. Duplicate CDR3 protein sequences are folded into a single record with the most common DNA and genes. The sample table holds fewer than 800,000 distinct CDR3 sequences, of which approximately 14% were seen once. Clones ranked in the top ten supply approximately 10% of the sample. The sequences come from PBMCs from blood, collected approximately 13 days after vaccination. The receptors come from a man aged 50-60 years who received an inactivated influenza vaccine. Donor details come from another sample of the same person, matched by shared clones.

In its sample, this clonotype was seen a few times. The rearrangement links TRBV7-6 to TRBJ2-3; TRBD2 matches at 7 bases. The junction had 11 bases not matched to a gene; V was cut back by 3 bases and J by 2 bases. Germline CDR1 and CDR2: SGHVS and FNYEAQ. This CDR3 is 17 amino acids long. CDR3 coding DNA: TGTGCCAGCAGCTTTTCGGGCCTACGGGACTACACAGATACGCAGTATTTT. Translating gives CASSFSGLRDYTDTQYF.

A note on this clonotype: A junction end diverges from the germline sequence, so it may reflect a read error. This chain uses TRBV20-1 with TRBJ2-5; D gene uncertain. Germline loops: CDR1 DFQATT, CDR2 SNEGSKA (reference sequence). CDR3 length equals 14 residues. CDR3 protein: CSAHPSTAQGTQYF. CDR3 DNA: TGCAGTGCACACCCCTCGACGGCTCAAGGGACCCAGTACTTC.

The rearrangement uses TRBV12-3 or TRBV12-4 and TRBJ2-2; TRBD2 matches at 15 bases. J was trimmed by 7 bases and V by 5 bases; bases with no gene match: 20. The CDR3 covers 21 residues. This chain's CDR3 is CASSIYGTSGRLQRGSGELFF. CDR3 coding DNA: TGTGCCAGCAGTATATACGGGACTAGCGGGAGGCTACAACGGGGGAGCGGGGAGCTGTTTTTT.

This chain uses TRBV19 with TRBJ2-2, with 7 bases that match TRBD1. The J segment lost 3 bases and the V segment lost 3 bases, leaving 4 bases of the junction unmatched. This CDR3 has 15 amino acids. From germline, CDR1 is LNHDA and CDR2 SQIVND (reference sequence). The CDR3 spells CASSIWTGYTGELFF. CDR3 sequence (DNA): TGTGCCAGTAGTATTTGGACAGGATACACCGGGGAGCTGTTTTTT.

This clonotype was picked up a small number of times. The chain recombines TRBV20-1 with TRBJ2-7; 7 nucleotides agree with TRBD1. CDR1 is DFQATT and CDR2 is SNEGSKA in the germline V gene (reference sequence). The CDR3 runs to 13 residues. Unmatched junction bases numbered 7, after V lost 6 bases and J lost 2 bases. In nucleotides, the CDR3 is TGCAGTGCCCAGGGACAGTTGACCTACGAGCAGTACTTC. It codes for CSAQGQLTYEQYF.

The chain uses TRBV7-9 and TRBJ2-3, with a tentative D call TRBD2 (6 bases). The CDR3 loop spans 16 amino acids. V dropped 6 bases and J dropped 10 bases, with 26 bases sitting between them. CDR1 is SEHNR and CDR2 is FQNEAQ in the germline V gene (reference sequence). The chain's CDR3 is CASRPRGTLPEGAQYF. DNA of the CDR3: TGTGCCAGCAGGCCACGAGGGACTCTCCCGGAAGGAGCGCAGTATTTT.

V is TRBV10-3 and J is TRBJ2-7; 8 nucleotides line up with TRBD1. The CDR3 consists of 15 residues. The V and J ends lost 6 bases and 2 bases, in that order; junction bases with no gene match: 9. Germline lookup yields CDR1 ENHRY and CDR2 SYGVKD. This chain's CDR3 is CAIRGGTGLTYEQYF. CDR3 coding DNA: TGTGCCATCAGGGGTGGGACAGGCCTCACCTACGAGCAGTACTTC.

This clonotype was detected a few times. The CDR3 protein is CASSLAGTGNSYEQYF. The CDR3 coding sequence is TGCGCCAGCAGCTTAGCCGGGACAGGGAATTCCTACGAGCAGTACTTC. The genes are TRBV5-1 and TRBJ2-7; 9 nucleotides align to TRBD1. The CDR3 consists of 16 residues. V was clipped by 2 bases and J by 1 base; unmatched bases: 7. Germline V gene sequence: CDR1 SGHRS, CDR2 YFSETQ.

The table lists this clonotype with a few counts. V usage is TRBV5-1 and J usage is TRBJ2-7; the D gene is possibly TRBD1 (5 bases). With 0 bases removed from V and 3 bases from J, the gap between germline ends came to 10 bases. The CDR3 contains 14 residues. Germline assignment: CDR1 SGHRS and CDR2 YFSETQ. CDR3 nucleotides: TGCGCCAGCAGCTTGGAGGGGCAGATCTACGAGCAGTACTTC. It specifies CASSLEGQIYEQYF.

The gene calls are TRBV7-9 and TRBJ2-7, with 8 bases aligning to TRBD1. The CDR3 spans 14 residues. J was trimmed by 6 bases and V by 2 bases; bases with no gene match: 6. In germline, CDR1 is SEHNR, CDR2 FQNEAQ (reference sequence). CDR3 bases: TGTGCCAGCAGCTTATCGCCAGGGGGCGCCGAGCAGTACTTC. This encodes CASSLSPGGAEQYF.

V gene TRBV7-2 combines with J gene TRBJ2-2, with 11 bases aligning to TRBD2. CDR3 length: 15 residues. The V gene end was trimmed by 5 bases and the J gene end by 7 bases; junction bases not matched to a gene: 6. Germline V gene sequence: CDR1 SGHTA, CDR2 FQGNSA. The CDR3 sequence is CASSLGTSGGGELFF. CDR3 sequence (DNA): TGTGCCAGCAGCCTCGGAACTAGCGGGGGCGGGGAGCTGTTTTTT. The complete variable domain, with remaining parts taken from reference TRBV7-2 and TRBJ2-2, reads GAGVSQSPSNKVTEKGKDVELRCDPISGHTALYWYRQSLGQGLEFLIYFQGNSAPDKSGLPSDRFSAERTGGSVSTLTIQRTQQEDSAVYLCASSLGTSGGGELFFGEGSRLTVL.

This clonotype was counted between two and nine times. V is TRBV7-9 and J is TRBJ1-5; a weak D match, TRBD1 (5 bases). The CDR3 consists of 13 residues. The V and J ends lost 5 bases and 7 bases respectively, with 12 bases between them. CDR1 and CDR2 from the germline V gene are SEHNR and FQNEAQ (reference sequence). CDR3 coding DNA: TGTGCCAGCAGCCTGGGACCATGGCAGCCCCAGCATTTT. It encodes CASSLGPWQPQHF.

There are a few counts of this clonotype. The chain uses TRBV19 and TRBJ2-5; 7 bases are shared with TRBD2. V lost 9 bases to trimming and J lost 5 bases; unmatched junction nucleotides: 12. Germline-derived CDR1 and CDR2 are LNHDA and SQIVND (reference sequence). The CDR3 has 14 amino acids. The CDR3 reads CASTSGGGLETQYF. The CDR3, as DNA: TGTGCCAGCACTTCGGGGGGTGGATTGGAGACCCAGTACTTC.

The CDR3 loop reads CASTVTGGGYEQYF. For the CDR3, the DNA is TGTGCCAGCACCGTGACAGGGGGCGGCTACGAGCAGTACTTC. This chain joins TRBV7-9 and TRBJ2-7, with 10 bases that match TRBD1. Germline CDR1 and CDR2: SEHNR and FQNEAQ (reference sequence). The CDR3 runs 14 residues. Trimming cost V 7 bases and J 3 bases; bases outside gene matches: 6.

This clonotype was detected ten times or more. The V call is TRBV20-1, the J call TRBJ2-5, with 9 bases identical to TRBD2. This CDR3 region has 14 residues. The V and J ends lost 3 bases and 7 bases, in that order; junction bases with no gene match: 9. Germline loops: CDR1 DFQATT, CDR2 SNEGSKA (reference sequence). The CDR3 nucleotides are TGCAGTGCTAGTGAAAGCGGGGGGCAGGTGACCCAGTACTTC. This encodes CSASESGGQVTQYF.

The rearrangement uses TRBV6-5 and TRBJ2-2, with D perhaps TRBD1 or TRBD2 (5 bases each). The V end lost 1 base, the J end lost 2 bases, and 8 bases lay between the germline ends. Germline CDR1 is MNHEY and CDR2 is SVGAGI. This CDR3 spans 15 amino acids. CDR3 nucleotides: TGTGCCAGCAGTTACTGGGACGGAAACACCGGGGAGCTGTTTTTT. Translated, it gives CASSYWDGNTGELFF.

This chain uses TRBV19 with TRBJ2-6, with D possibly TRBD1 on 6 matching bases. The CDR3 extends over 15 amino acids. Deletions cut 9 bases from V and 0 bases from J, with 12 bases between. Germline CDR1 is LNHDA and CDR2 is SQIVND (reference sequence). CDR3 DNA: TGTGCCAGCGGACAGAGACTCTCTGGGGCCAACGTCCTGACTTTC. Amino acids: CASGQRLSGANVLTF.

This clonotype was detected a few times. V usage is TRBV10-1 and J usage is TRBJ2-2; D call uncertain. Germline assignment: CDR1 WNHNN and CDR2 SYGVQD (reference sequence). The CDR3 length is 13 residues. The V gene lost 4 bases and the J gene lost 4 bases, with 7 bases spanning the gap. The CDR3 sequence: CASSVRFTGELFF. CDR3 in DNA: TGCGCCAGCAGTGTACGGTTCACCGGGGAGCTGTTTTTT.

This clonotype has more than one count but fewer than ten. V gene TRBV4-2 combines with J gene TRBJ2-2, with TRBD2 matching over 7 bases. In germline, CDR1 is LGHNA, CDR2 YNFKEQ. This CDR3 is 14 amino acids long. The trim removed 2 bases at V and 7 bases at J, leaving 4 bases unmatched. Here the CDR3 reads CASSQLAVGGELFF. The DNA of the CDR3 is TGTGCCAGCAGCCAACTAGCGGTGGGCGGGGAGCTGTTTTTT.

The chain couples TRBV7-9 to TRBJ2-5; no definite D call. The germline V gene encodes CDR1 SEHNR and CDR2 FQNEAQ (reference sequence). Trimming stripped 4 bases from V and 10 bases from J, with 16 bases between. The CDR3 is 13 amino acids. The CDR3 DNA reads TGTGCCAGCAGCTCAACAGCATACGAAGACCAGTACTTC. Encoded protein: CASSSTAYEDQYF.

V and J are TRBV20-1 and TRBJ1-2; D gene unclear. V shed 3 bases and J shed 2 bases, with 13 bases lying between them. The CDR3 is made up of 14 amino acids. In germline, CDR1 is DFQATT, CDR2 SNEGSKA (reference sequence). The CDR3 here is CSARTHTPNYGYTF. DNA of the CDR3: TGCAGTGCTAGGACACATACGCCAAACTATGGCTACACCTTC.

There are a few counts of this clonotype. J is TRBJ2-1 and V is TRBV9, with unresolved D. Between the trimmed V and J ends, which lost 5 bases and 0 bases, there was a span of 9 bases. This CDR3 is built from 14 residues. Germline values: CDR1 SGDLS, CDR2 YYNGEE. The CDR3 spells CASRAGPSYNEQFF. The DNA for the CDR3 is TGTGCCAGCAGGGCCGGGCCCTCCTACAATGAGCAGTTCTTC.

The chain recombines TRBV5-4 with TRBJ2-6, with D maybe TRBD1 (6 bases). The CDR3 contains 15 residues. Per the germline V gene, CDR1 is SGHNT and CDR2 is YYREEE (reference sequence). The ends were cut back, 5 bases at V and 1 base at J, with 10 bases in the middle. The CDR3 sequence: CASRQQGSGANVLTF. The CDR3 DNA reads as TGTGCCAGCAGGCAACAGGGTTCTGGGGCCAACGTCCTGACTTTC. Full variable domain (missing parts from reference TRBV5-4 and TRBJ2-6): ETGVTQSPTHLIKTRGQQVTLRCSSQSGHNTVSWYQQALGQGPQFIFQYYREEENGRGNFPPRFSGLQFPNYSSELNVNALELDDSALYLCASRQQGSGANVLTFGAGSRLTVL.

The V call is TRBV20-1, the J call TRBJ2-3; D perhaps matches TRBD2 (6 bases). Trimming left V 0 bases short and J 6 bases short, with 16 bases between. The CDR3 has 15 residues. Germline CDR1 DFQATT, CDR2 SNEGSKA (reference sequence). The CDR3 sequence: CSARDTPGVGDTQYF. The CDR3 DNA reads as TGCAGTGCTAGAGATACCCCGGGAGTAGGGGATACGCAGTATTTT.

This clonotype has at least ten counts. The chain has TRBV29-1 and TRBJ2-6; 7 nucleotides line up with TRBD1. V shed 6 bases, J shed 0 bases, and the junction held 14 bases outside the gene matches. CDR1 and CDR2 from the germline V gene are SQVTM and ANQGSEA. This CDR3 is built from 18 residues. Written as DNA, the CDR3 is TGCAGCGTATCTTTCGGGACAGTACTCTCCTCTGGGGCCAACGTCCTGACTTTC. Encoded protein: CSVSFGTVLSSGANVLTF.

This clonotype was seen more than once but under ten times. The chain carries TRBV3-1 and TRBJ2-7; 13 bases agree with TRBD2. V was clipped by 4 bases and J by 13 bases; unmatched bases: 4. This CDR3 has 12 amino acids. Germline V lookup: CDR1 LGHDT, CDR2 YNNKEL (reference sequence). The CDR3 is CASSPGLAGVYF. CDR3 coding DNA: TGTGCCAGCAGCCCTGGACTAGCGGGGGTCTACTTC.

This clonotype was detected a few times. The chain carries TRBV9 and TRBJ2-1; 11 bases map to TRBD2. The CDR3 totals 15 residues. CDR1 is SGDLS, CDR2 YYNGEE, per germline. V was pared by 0 bases and J by 6 bases, with 2 bases of the junction left unmatched. The CDR3 nucleotides read TGTGCCAGCAGCGTAGGACTAGCGGGAATCAATGAGCAGTTCTTC. Its protein is CASSVGLAGINEQFF. The variable domain in full, with the rest retrieved from reference TRBV9 and TRBJ2-1, is DSGVTQTPKHLITATGQRVTLRCSPRSGDLSVYWYQQSLDQGLQFLIQYYNGEERAKGNILERFSAQQFPDLHSELNLSSLELGDSALYFCASSVGLAGINEQFFGPGTRLTVL.

The gene calls are TRBV6-1 and TRBJ1-1; D call uncertain. V lost 0 bases and J 4 bases, leaving 21 bases between the germline ends. The length of the CDR3 is 18 residues. CDR1 and CDR2 from the germline V gene are MNHNS and SASEGT. The CDR3 coding sequence is TGTGCCAGCAGTGAAGCCCCACCGGGCCTGGTCCGTAGCACTGAAGCTTTCTTT. It translates to CASSEAPPGLVRSTEAFF.

The rearrangement joins TRBV6-2 or TRBV6-3 to TRBJ2-3, with TRBD2 matching 11 bases. The CDR3 extends over 14 amino acids. V shed 8 bases, J shed 4 bases, and the junction held 5 bases outside the gene matches. Germline V CDR1 and CDR2: MNHEY, SVGEGT. The CDR3 spells CASLAGGPADTQYF. CDR3 in DNA: TGTGCCAGCTTAGCGGGAGGGCCAGCAGATACGCAGTATTTT.

This chain joins TRBV10-2 and TRBJ2-1, with unresolved D. Looked up from germline, CDR1 is WSHSY and CDR2 is SAAADI. CDR3 length equals 13 residues. The V end lost 6 bases, the J end lost 2 bases, and 8 bases lay between the germline ends. The CDR3 here is CASRDVAYNEQFF. The CDR3, as DNA: TGCGCCAGCAGGGACGTCGCCTACAATGAGCAGTTCTTC.

This chain connects TRBV12-3 or TRBV12-4 to TRBJ1-2; D uncertain. This CDR3 is built from 12 residues. The V and J ends lost 3 bases and 4 bases respectively, with 6 bases between them. The chain's CDR3 is CASSFASYGYTF. Written as DNA, the CDR3 is TGTGCCAGCAGTTTTGCCAGCTATGGCTACACCTTC.

This clonotype was observed a handful of times. The J gene is TRBJ1-3, the V gene TRBV12-3 or TRBV12-4, with TRBD1 identical over 9 bases. The CDR3 spans 18 residues. With 3 bases clipped from V and 0 bases from J, the junction kept 9 bases outside the gene matches. The CDR3 here is CASSFGTGGRNSGNTIYF. CDR3 DNA sequence: TGTGCCAGCAGTTTCGGTACAGGGGGCCGAAACTCTGGAAACACCATATATTTT.